Given below is one T cell receptor (beta chain) in context. It was RNA transcripts that yielded the amplified TCR beta CDR3 regions. The study used the HTBI primer set for a first-round RT-PCR of the TCR CDR3. TCRdb reanalysed the multiplex PCR reads using MiXCR and keeps one entry per CDR3 protein. The table lists approximately 690,000 distinct CDR3 sequences, 20% to 25% of them singletons. The sample comes from a study of T cells in Graves' hyperthyroidism and ophthalmopathy. The CDR3 totals 16 residues. V shed 0 bases and J shed 5 bases, with 13 bases lying between them. Germline loops: CDR1 MNHEY, CDR2 SVGEGT.

Material for sequencing was blood. The chain is built from TRBV6-2 or TRBV6-3 and TRBJ2-2, with D possibly matching TRBD1 (5 bases). The clonotype comes from a man aged 25-45 years with Graves' ophthalmopathy. Written as DNA, the CDR3 is TGTGCCAGCAGTTACTCGCCCTATAGGGGAACCGGGGAGCTGTTTTTT. It is translated as CASSYSPYRGTGELFF.